The T cell receptor (beta chain) described here comes from a study of control samples from healthy donors and cancer patients. Germline CDR1 reads LGHDT; CDR2 reads YNNKEL (reference sequence). V shed 0 bases and J shed 6 bases, with 12 bases lying between them. The CDR3 extends over 14 amino acids. Assay: immunoSEQ multiplex PCR; the TCRdb copy retains only in-frame clones and omits some. Of roughly 120,000 clones in the sample, roughly 91% were seen once. What was sequenced was PBMCs. V and J are TRBV3-1 (or the pseudogene TRBV3-2) and TRBJ2-7, with D perhaps TRBD2 (5 bases). The TCR originated in a middle-aged man with head and neck cancer. As DNA, the CDR3 is TGTGCCAGCAGCCAAGATCCCGGGAAGGTCGAGCAGTACTTC. Translated: CASSQDPGKVEQYF.